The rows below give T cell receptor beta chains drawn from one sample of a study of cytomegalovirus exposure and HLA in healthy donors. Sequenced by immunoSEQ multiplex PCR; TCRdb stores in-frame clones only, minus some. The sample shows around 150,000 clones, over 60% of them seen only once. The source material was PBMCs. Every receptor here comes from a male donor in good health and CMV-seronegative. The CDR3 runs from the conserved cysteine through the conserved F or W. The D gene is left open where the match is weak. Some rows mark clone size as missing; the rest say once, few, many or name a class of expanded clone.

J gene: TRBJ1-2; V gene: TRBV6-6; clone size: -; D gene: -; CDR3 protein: CASRTRGDYTF; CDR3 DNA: TGTGCCAGCAGAACACGGGGGGACTACACCTTC
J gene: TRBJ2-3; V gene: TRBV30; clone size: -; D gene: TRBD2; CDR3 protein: CAWSVASSGLTDTQYF; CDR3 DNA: TGTGCCTGGAGTGTTGCGTCTAGCGGACTCACAGATACGCAGTATTTT
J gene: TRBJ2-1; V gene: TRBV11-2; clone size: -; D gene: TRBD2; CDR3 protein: CASSSRGEMRRQFF; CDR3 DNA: TGTGCCAGCAGCTCGCGGGGGGAAATGAGACGGCAGTTCTTC
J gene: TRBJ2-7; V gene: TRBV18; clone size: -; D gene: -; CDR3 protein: CASSPGSGTYEQYF; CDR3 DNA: TGTGCCAGCTCACCAGGTAGCGGCACCTACGAGCAGTACTTC
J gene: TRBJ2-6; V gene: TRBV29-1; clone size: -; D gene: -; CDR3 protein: CSVGHTAFSGANVLTF; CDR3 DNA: TGCAGCGTTGGACACACGGCCTTCTCTGGGGCCAACGTCCTGACTTTC
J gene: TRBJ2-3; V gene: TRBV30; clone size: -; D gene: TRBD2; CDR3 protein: CAWSVSILAGLGDTQYF; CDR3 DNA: TGTGCCTGGAGTGTATCCATACTAGCGGGGTTGGGCGATACGCAGTATTTT
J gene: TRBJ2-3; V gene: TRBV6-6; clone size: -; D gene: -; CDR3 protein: CASGLEYTQYF; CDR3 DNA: TGTGCCAGTGGTCTCGAGTATACGCAGTATTTT
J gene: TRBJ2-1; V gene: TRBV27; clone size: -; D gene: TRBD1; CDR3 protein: CASTGQGDNEQFF; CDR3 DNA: TGTGCCAGCACCGGACAGGGGGACAATGAGCAGTTCTTC
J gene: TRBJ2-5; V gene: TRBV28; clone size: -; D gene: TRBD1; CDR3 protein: CASRNTGGETQYF; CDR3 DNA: TGTGCCAGCAGAAATACAGGGGGAGAGACCCAGTACTTC
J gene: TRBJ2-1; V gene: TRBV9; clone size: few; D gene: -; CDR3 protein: CASSVGPIPGEQFF; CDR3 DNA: TGTGCCAGCAGCGTAGGCCCGATTCCCGGTGAGCAGTTCTTC
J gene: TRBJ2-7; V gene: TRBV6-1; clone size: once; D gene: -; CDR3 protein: CASSRTTGILEQYF; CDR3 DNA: TGTGCCAGCAGCCGCACTACAGGAATTCTCGAGCAGTACTTC
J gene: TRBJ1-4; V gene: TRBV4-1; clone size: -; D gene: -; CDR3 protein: CASSQDRLPGDEKLFF; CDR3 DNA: TGCGCCAGCAGCCAAGATCGTTTACCCGGGGATGAAAAACTGTTTTTT
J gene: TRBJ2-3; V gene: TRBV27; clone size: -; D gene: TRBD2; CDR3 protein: CASSPLKRGSTDTQYF; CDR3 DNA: TGTGCCAGCAGTCCGCTCAAGCGGGGGAGCACAGATACGCAGTATTTT
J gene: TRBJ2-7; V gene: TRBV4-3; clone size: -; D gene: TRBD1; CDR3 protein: CASSQVGTGLTYEQYF; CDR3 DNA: TGCGCCAGCAGCCAAGTCGGGACAGGCCTAACCTACGAGCAGTACTTC
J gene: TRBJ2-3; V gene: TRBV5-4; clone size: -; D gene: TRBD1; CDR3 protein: CASSAPRTGRADTQYF; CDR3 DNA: TGTGCCAGCAGCGCCCCGAGGACAGGGCGGGCAGATACGCAGTATTTT
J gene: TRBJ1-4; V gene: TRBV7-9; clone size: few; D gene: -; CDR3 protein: CASSYLRGEKLFF; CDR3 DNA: TGTGCCAGCAGTTATCTCAGGGGTGAAAAACTGTTTTTT
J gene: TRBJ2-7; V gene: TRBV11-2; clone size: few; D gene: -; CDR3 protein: CASLIGEGGWYEQYF; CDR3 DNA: TGTGCCTCCCTTATTGGGGAAGGGGGATGGTACGAGCAGTACTTC
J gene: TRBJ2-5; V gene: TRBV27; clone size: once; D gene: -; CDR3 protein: CASSYGSQETQYF; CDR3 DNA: TGTGCCAGCAGTTACGGGAGCCAAGAGACCCAGTACTTC
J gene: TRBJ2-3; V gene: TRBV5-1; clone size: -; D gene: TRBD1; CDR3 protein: CASSLADRVADTQYF; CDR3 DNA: TGCGCCAGCAGCTTGGCGGACAGGGTCGCAGATACGCAGTATTTT
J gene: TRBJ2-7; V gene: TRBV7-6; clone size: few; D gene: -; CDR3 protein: CASSPSRSGSYEQYF; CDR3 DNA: TGTGCCAGCAGCCCATCCCGATCAGGATCCTACGAGCAGTACTTC
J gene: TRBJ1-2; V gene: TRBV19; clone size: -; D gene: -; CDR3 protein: CASTLDLTGLGGYTF; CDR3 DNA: TGTGCCAGTACCCTGGACCTAACAGGGTTGGGTGGCTACACCTTC
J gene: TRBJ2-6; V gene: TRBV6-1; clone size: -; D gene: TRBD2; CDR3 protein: CASRPGGSGANVLTF; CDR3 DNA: TGTGCCAGCAGGCCGGGGGGGTCTGGGGCCAACGTCCTGACTTTC
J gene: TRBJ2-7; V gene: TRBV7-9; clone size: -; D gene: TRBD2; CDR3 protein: CASSPGGAGPSYEQYF; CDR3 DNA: TGTGCCAGCAGCCCCGGGGGGGCGGGTCCCTCCTACGAGCAGTACTTC
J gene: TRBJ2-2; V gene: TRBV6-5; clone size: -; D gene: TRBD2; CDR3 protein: CASSGLAGAGELFF; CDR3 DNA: TGTGCCAGCAGTGGACTAGCGGGAGCCGGGGAGCTGTTTTTT
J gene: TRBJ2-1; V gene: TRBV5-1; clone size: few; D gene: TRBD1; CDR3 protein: CASSLGDRGSNEQFF; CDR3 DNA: TGCGCCAGCAGCCTGGGGGACAGGGGCAGCAATGAGCAGTTCTTC
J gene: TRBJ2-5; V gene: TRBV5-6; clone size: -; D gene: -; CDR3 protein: CASSLSVGTQYF; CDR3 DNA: TGTGCCAGCAGCTTGAGCGTGGGGACCCAGTACTTC
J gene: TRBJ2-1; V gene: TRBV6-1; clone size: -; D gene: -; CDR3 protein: CASRRGGGRFDEQFF; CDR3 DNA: TGTGCCAGCCGGAGAGGGGGGGGGCGGTTCGATGAGCAGTTCTTC
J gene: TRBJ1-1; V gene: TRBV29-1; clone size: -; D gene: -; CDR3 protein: CSVGTRVDTEAFF; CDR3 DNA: TGCAGCGTTGGGACCAGGGTGGACACTGAAGCTTTCTTT
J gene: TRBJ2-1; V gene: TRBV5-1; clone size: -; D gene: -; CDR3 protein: CASSDNSNEQFF; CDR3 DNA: TGCGCCAGCAGCGACAACAGCAATGAGCAGTTCTTC
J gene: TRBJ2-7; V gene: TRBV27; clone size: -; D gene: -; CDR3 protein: CASKEIKLKNEQYF; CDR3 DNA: TGTGCCAGCAAGGAGATTAAGCTGAAAAACGAGCAGTACTTC
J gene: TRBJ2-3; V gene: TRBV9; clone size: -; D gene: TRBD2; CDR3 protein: CASSVSGGSTDTQYF; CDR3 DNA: TGTGCCAGCAGCGTCTCAGGCGGGAGTACAGATACGCAGTATTTT
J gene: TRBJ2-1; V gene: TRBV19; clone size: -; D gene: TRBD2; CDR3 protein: CASSTAGGPYNEQFF; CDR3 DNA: TGTGCCAGTAGTACAGCGGGGGGACCCTACAATGAGCAGTTCTTC
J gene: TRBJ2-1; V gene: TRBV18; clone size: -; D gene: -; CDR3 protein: CASSPPLTGRGIEQFF; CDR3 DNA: TGTGCCAGCTCACCACCGTTAACAGGGCGAGGGATTGAGCAGTTCTTC
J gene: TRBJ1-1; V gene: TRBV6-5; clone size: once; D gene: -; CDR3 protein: CASSWSGSEAFF; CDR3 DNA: TGTGCCAGCAGTTGGTCGGGGTCTGAAGCTTTCTTT
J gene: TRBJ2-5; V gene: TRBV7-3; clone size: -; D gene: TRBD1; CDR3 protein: CASSTGGHETQYF; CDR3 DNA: TGTGCCAGCAGCACAGGGGGCCATGAGACCCAGTACTTC
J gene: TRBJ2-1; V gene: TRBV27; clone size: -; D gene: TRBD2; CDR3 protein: CASSLSGTSFNEQFF; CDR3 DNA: TGTGCCAGCAGTTTATCCGGGACTAGCTTCAATGAGCAGTTCTTC
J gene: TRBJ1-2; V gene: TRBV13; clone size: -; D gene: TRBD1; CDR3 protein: CASSFILDRAYGYTF; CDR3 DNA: TGTGCCAGCAGCTTCATCCTAGACAGGGCCTATGGCTACACCTTC
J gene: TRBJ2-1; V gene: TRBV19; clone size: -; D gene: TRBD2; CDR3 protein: CASSIFYREGVPYNEQFF; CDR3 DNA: TGTGCCAGTAGTATATTCTACCGGGAGGGAGTGCCTTACAATGAGCAGTTCTTC
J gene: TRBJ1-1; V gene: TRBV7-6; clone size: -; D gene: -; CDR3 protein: CASSLEDRQVHTEAFF; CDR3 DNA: TGTGCCAGCAGCTTAGAAGACCGACAGGTACACACTGAAGCTTTCTTT
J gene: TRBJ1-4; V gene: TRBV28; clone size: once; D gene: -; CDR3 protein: CASRSEGTAEKLFF; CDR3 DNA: TGTGCCAGCAGATCCGAGGGAACGGCTGAAAAACTGTTTTTT
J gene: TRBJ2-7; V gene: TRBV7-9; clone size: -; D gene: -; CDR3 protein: CASSSLERSGPYEQYF; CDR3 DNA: TGTGCCAGCAGCTCGCTAGAGCGGAGCGGCCCCTACGAGCAGTACTTC
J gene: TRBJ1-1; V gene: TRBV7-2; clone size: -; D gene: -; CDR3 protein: CASRTSSVTEAFF; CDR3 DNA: TGTGCCAGCAGGACATCGTCGGTGACTGAAGCTTTCTTT
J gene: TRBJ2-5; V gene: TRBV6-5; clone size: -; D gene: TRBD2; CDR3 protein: CASSYSTSGGQETQYF; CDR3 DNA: TGTGCCAGCAGTTACTCGACTAGCGGGGGACAAGAGACCCAGTACTTC
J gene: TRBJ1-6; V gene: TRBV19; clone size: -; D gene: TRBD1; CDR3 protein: CASAPGQGYNSPLHF; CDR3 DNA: TGTGCCAGTGCCCCGGGACAGGGGTATAATTCACCCCTCCACTTT
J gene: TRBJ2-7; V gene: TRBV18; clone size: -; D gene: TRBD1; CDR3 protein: CASSPRPGQGTDEQYF; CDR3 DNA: TGTGCCAGCTCACCGCGTCCGGGACAGGGGACGGACGAGCAGTACTTC
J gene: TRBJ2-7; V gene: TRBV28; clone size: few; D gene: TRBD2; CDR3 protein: CASTRKIAGGAYEQYF; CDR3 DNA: TGTGCCAGCACTCGTAAAATAGCGGGGGGGGCTTACGAGCAGTACTTC
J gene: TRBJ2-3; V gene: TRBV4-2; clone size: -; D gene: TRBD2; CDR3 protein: CASSLELAGGAGTQYF; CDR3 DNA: TGTGCCAGCAGCCTTGAGCTAGCGGGGGGTGCTGGTACGCAGTATTTT
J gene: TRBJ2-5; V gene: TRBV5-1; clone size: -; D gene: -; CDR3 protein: CASSPPVGGRQETQYF; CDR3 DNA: TGCGCCAGCAGCCCTCCCGTGGGAGGCAGACAAGAGACCCAGTACTTC
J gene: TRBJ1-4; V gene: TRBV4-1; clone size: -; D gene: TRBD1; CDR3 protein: CASSQDQDRRKLFF; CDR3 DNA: TGCGCCAGCAGCCAAGACCAGGACAGGAGAAAACTGTTTTTT
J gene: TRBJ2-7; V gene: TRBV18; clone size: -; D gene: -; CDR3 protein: CASSSTGTTYEQYF; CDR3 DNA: TGTGCCAGCTCATCTACAGGGACTACCTACGAGCAGTACTTC
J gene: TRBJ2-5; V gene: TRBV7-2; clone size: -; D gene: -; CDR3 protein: CASSFFSQETQYF; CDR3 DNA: TGTGCCAGCAGCTTCTTCAGTCAAGAGACCCAGTACTTC
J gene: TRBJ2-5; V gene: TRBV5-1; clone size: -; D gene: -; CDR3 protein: CASRIGQGGTYVETQYF; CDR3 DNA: TGCGCCAGCAGGATTGGTCAGGGGGGAACCTATGTAGAGACCCAGTACTTC
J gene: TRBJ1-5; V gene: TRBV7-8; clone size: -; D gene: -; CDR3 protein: CASSLIGQPQHF; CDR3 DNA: TGTGCCAGCAGCTTAATTGGCCAGCCCCAGCATTTT